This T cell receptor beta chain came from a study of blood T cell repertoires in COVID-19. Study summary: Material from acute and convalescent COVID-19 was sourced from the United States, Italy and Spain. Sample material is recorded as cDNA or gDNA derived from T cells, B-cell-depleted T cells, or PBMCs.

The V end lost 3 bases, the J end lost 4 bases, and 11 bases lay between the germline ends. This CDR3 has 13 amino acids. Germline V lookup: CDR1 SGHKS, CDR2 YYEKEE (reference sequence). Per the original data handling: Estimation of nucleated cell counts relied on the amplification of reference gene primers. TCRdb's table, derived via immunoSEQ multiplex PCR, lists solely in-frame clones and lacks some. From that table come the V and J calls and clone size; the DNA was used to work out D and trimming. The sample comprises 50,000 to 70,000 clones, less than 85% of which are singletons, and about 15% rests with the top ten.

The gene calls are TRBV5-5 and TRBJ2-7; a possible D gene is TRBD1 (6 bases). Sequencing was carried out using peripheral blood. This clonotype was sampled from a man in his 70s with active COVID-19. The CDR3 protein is CASSYMGAYEQYF. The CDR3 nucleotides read TGTGCCAGCAGCTACATGGGGGCTTACGAGCAGTACTTC.